This T cell receptor (beta chain) was sequenced during a study of spatial heterogeneity in lung cancer. Study results and caveats: Resection blood, more than follow-up blood, showed ubiquitous expanded tumor TCRs.

Time point of the sample: sample taken at primary tumor resection. No cells were sorted before sequencing. The whole RNA sequenced was extracted from tumor, nontumor lung or frozen PBMC. The donor group consisted of approximately 77 patients who had untreated, early-stage non-small cell lung cancer. This clonotype appeared a few times. The antigen is unknown. A distinct unique molecular identifier was carried by each TCR cDNA molecule. Via MiXCR, TCRdb re-called the 5' RACE reads, giving one row per CDR3 protein. In the table there are around 60,000 distinct CDR3 sequences, roughly 8% of which are singletons. Per germline, CDR1 DFQATT and CDR2 SNEGSKA (reference sequence). The CDR3 contains 15 residues. V was clipped by 6 bases and J by 8 bases; unmatched bases: 15.

The J gene is TRBJ1-2, the V gene TRBV20-1; TRBD1 matches at 10 bases. The sequence derives from a female donor with early-stage non-small cell lung cancer. The sample consisted of PBMCs, taken at surgery. In nucleotides, the CDR3 is TGCAGTGCAGCGCCTCCGGGACAGGGGAGGGACGGCTACACCTTC. It translates to CSAAPPGQGRDGYTF.